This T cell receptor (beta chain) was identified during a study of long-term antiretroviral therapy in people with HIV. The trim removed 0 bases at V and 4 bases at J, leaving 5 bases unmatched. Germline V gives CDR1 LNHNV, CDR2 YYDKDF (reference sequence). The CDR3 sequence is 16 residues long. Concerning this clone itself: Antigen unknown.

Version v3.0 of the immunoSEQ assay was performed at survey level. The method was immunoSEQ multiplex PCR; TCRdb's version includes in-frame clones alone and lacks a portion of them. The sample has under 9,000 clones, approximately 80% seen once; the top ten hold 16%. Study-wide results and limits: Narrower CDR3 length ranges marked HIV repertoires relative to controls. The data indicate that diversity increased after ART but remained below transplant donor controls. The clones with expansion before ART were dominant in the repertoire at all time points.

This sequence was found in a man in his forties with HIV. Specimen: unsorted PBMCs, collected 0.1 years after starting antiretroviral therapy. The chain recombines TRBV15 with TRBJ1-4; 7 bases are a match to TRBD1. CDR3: CATSRETGAVNEKLFF. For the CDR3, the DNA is TGTGCCACCAGCAGAGAAACAGGGGCCGTTAATGAAAAACTGTTTTTT.